Following are 15 T cell receptor beta chains from one sample sequenced in a study of neoadjuvant anti-PD-1 for oral cavity cancer. Stated time point: after neoadjuvant nivolumab, at surgical resection. Profiling relied on immunoSEQ multiplex PCR, and the TCRdb table lists in-frame clones only, not all of them. The sample includes 20,000 to 25,000 clones, 27% seen only once; the top ten take about 15%. Sequencing used tumor tissue, obtained after nivolumab (anti-PD-1) treatment. The receptors come from a person between 35 and 79 years old with oral cavity squamous cell carcinoma.

The rearrangement uses TRBV11-2 and TRBJ2-7, with D maybe TRBD1 (5 bases). Trimming cost V 3 bases and J 2 bases, with 11 bases left between them. CDR3 size: 14 residues. Germline V gene data show CDR1 as SGHAT and CDR2 as FQNNGV. CDR3 loop: CASSFNRLTYEQYF. The CDR3 bases are TGTGCCAGCAGCTTTAACAGGTTAACCTACGAGCAGTACTTC.

This clone was detected only a few times. The chain carries TRBV5-4 and TRBJ2-2, with D possibly matching TRBD2 (6 bases). The CDR3 has 13 amino acids. Trimming removed 5 bases from V and 6 bases from J, with 11 bases in between. Germline CDR1 SGHNT, CDR2 YYREEE (reference sequence). The CDR3 protein is CASRISGAGELFF. The CDR3 nucleotides are TGTGCCAGCAGAATCTCGGGGGCCGGGGAGCTGTTTTTT.

The rearrangement uses TRBV4-2 and TRBJ2-6; 7 bases are shared with TRBD2. The CDR3 extends over 16 amino acids. With V trimmed by 0 bases and J by 1 base, 0 bases remained unmatched. Per germline, CDR1 LGHNA and CDR2 YNFKEQ. The CDR3 here is CASSQEGGSGANVLTF. The DNA of the CDR3 is TGTGCCAGCAGCCAAGAGGGGGGGTCTGGGGCCAACGTCCTGACTTTC.

The V and J genes are TRBV4-1 and TRBJ1-4; D unclear. V was pared by 3 bases and J by 7 bases, with 15 bases between. Germline-derived CDR1 and CDR2 are MGHRA and YSYEKL. This CDR3 contains 15 residues. The CDR3 loop is CASSQLYVLREKLFF. In DNA form, the CDR3 reads TGCGCCAGCAGCCAGCTCTACGTCCTTCGTGAAAAACTGTTTTTT.

This clone was picked up a small number of times. This chain joins TRBV9 and TRBJ2-7; 11 nucleotides match TRBD1. The trim removed 0 bases at V and 5 bases at J, leaving 4 bases unmatched. Germline V gene data show CDR1 as SGDLS and CDR2 as YYNGEE. The CDR3 is 15 residues long. The CDR3 here is CASSVDGDRGDEQYF. DNA of the CDR3: TGTGCCAGCAGCGTAGACGGGGACAGGGGGGACGAGCAGTACTTC.

The chain combines TRBV5-1 with TRBJ2-7; D uncertain. CDR1 and CDR2 (germline): SGHRS, YFSETQ. This CDR3 spans 13 amino acids. The V end was cut by 4 bases, the J end by 3 bases, with 11 bases between. The chain's CDR3 is CASSPASVYEQYF. The CDR3 nucleotides are TGCGCCAGCAGCCCGGCTTCGGTCTACGAGCAGTACTTC.

The V and J genes are TRBV10-3 and TRBJ2-1; no clear D. Looked up from germline, CDR1 is ENHRY and CDR2 is SYGVKD. The CDR3 is made up of 11 amino acids. V shed 9 bases and J shed 6 bases, with 9 bases lying between them. The CDR3 region is CAMRLANEQFF. The CDR3 nucleotides are TGTGCCATGCGACTTGCCAATGAGCAGTTCTTC.

The V call is TRBV5-1, the J call TRBJ1-1; 8 bases map to TRBD1. The J segment lost 5 bases and the V segment lost 2 bases, leaving 5 bases of the junction unmatched. The CDR3 totals 14 residues. The germline V gene encodes CDR1 SGHRS and CDR2 YFSETQ. The CDR3 loop reads CASSFQGAGTEAFF. DNA for the CDR3: TGCGCCAGCAGCTTTCAGGGGGCTGGTACTGAAGCTTTCTTT. The full variable domain, in which reference TRBV5-1 and TRBJ1-1 provide the parts outside the CDR3, is KAGVTQTPRYLIKTRGQQVTLSCSPISGHRSVSWYQQTPGQGLQFLFEYFSETQRNKGNFPGRFSGRQFSNSRSEMNVSTLELGDSALYLCASSFQGAGTEAFFGQGTRLTVV.

The gene calls are TRBV5-1 and TRBJ2-7; possible D gene TRBD1, 6 bases. The V gene's germline CDR1 is SGHRS and CDR2 YFSETQ. Deletions cut 5 bases from V and 3 bases from J, with 12 bases between. The CDR3 consists of 13 residues. CDR3 sequence (DNA): TGCGCCAGCAGTTTTTCAGGGGTCTACGAGCAGTACTTC. Protein product: CASSFSGVYEQYF.

This clone was picked up many times. The chain employs TRBV5-1 and TRBJ2-7; D possibly corresponds to TRBD1 (6 bases). Trimming cost V 3 bases and J 2 bases, with 12 bases left between them. The length of the CDR3 is 14 residues. CDR1 and CDR2 (germline): SGHRS, YFSETQ. CDR3 DNA sequence: TGCGCCAGCAGCTCCCGGGACACCACCTACGAGCAGTACTTC. Translating gives CASSSRDTTYEQYF.

The chain has TRBV6-5 and TRBJ1-6; D is undetermined. The V gene's germline CDR1 is MNHEY and CDR2 SVGAGI. The CDR3 runs 15 residues. Trimming pared 10 bases from V and 5 bases from J, leaving 18 bases between. The CDR3 here is CATLMTFGHNSPLHF. In nucleotides, the CDR3 is TGTGCCACCCTAATGACGTTTGGCCATAATTCACCCCTCCACTTT.

The gene calls are TRBV5-4 and TRBJ1-3; D is unresolved. The CDR3 covers 15 residues. Germline values: CDR1 SGHNT, CDR2 YYREEE (reference sequence). Trimming shortened V by 0 bases and J by 1 base, and 8 bases separated the two germline ends. CDR3 amino acids: CASSLGDSSGNTIYF. DNA of the CDR3: TGTGCCAGCAGCTTGGGCGATTCTTCTGGAAACACCATATATTTT.

This rearrangement joins TRBV15 to TRBJ2-5; D is perhaps TRBD1 or TRBD2 (5 bases each). The CDR3 is 16 amino acids. Germline V gene sequence: CDR1 LNHNV, CDR2 YYDKDF (reference sequence). V dropped 4 bases and J dropped 2 bases, with 17 bases sitting between them. The CDR3 DNA sequence: TGTGCCACCAGCAATACCGGGACGCTTATTCAAGAGACCCAGTACTTC. As protein: CATSNTGTLIQETQYF.

The chain carries TRBV6-6 and TRBJ1-4; maybe TRBD1 (6 bases). The CDR3 is 14 amino acids. Germline values: CDR1 MNHNY, CDR2 SVGAGI (reference sequence). Trimming removed 8 bases at V and 5 bases at J, with 15 bases between. The CDR3 coding sequence is TGTGCCAGCTTCGCTGGACAGTCGAATGAAAAACTGTTTTTT. Translating it yields CASFAGQSNEKLFF.

The V gene is TRBV7-2, the J gene TRBJ1-1; D not resolved. Germline V gene data show CDR1 as SGHTA and CDR2 as FQGNSA. Trimming pared 0 bases from V and 8 bases from J, leaving 10 bases between. The CDR3 totals 13 residues. The CDR3 loop reads CASSLAALGEAFF. Here the CDR3 DNA reads TGTGCCAGCAGCTTAGCTGCGCTTGGGGAAGCTTTCTTT.